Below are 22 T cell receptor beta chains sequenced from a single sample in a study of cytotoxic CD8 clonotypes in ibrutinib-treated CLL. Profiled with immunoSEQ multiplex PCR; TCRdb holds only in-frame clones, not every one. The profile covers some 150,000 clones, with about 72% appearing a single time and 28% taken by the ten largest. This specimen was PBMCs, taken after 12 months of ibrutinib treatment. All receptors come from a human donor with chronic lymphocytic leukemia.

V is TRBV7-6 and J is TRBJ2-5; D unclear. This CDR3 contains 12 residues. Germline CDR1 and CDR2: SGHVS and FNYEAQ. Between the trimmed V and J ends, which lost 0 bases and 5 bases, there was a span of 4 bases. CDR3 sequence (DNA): TGTGCCAGCAGCTTAGCGCACGAGACCCAGTACTTC. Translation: CASSLAHETQYF.

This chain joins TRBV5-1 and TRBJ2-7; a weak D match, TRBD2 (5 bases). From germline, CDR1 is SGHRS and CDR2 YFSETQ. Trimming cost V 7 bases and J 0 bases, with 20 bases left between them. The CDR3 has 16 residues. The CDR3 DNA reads TGCGCCAGCCGGATACTGCCGGCGACTATCTCCTACGAGCAGTACTTC. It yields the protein CASRILPATISYEQYF.

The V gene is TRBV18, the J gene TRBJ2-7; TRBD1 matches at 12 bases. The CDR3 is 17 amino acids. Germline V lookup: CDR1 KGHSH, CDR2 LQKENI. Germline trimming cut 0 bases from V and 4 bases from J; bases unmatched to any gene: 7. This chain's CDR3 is CASSPPGSGQGAYEQYF. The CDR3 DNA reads TGTGCCAGCTCACCACCAGGATCGGGACAGGGGGCATACGAGCAGTACTTC.

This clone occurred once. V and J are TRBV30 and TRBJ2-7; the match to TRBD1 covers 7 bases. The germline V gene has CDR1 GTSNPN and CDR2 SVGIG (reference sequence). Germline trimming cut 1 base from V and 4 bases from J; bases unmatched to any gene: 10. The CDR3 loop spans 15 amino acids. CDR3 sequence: CAWSATGLTVYEQYF. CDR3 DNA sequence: TGTGCCTGGAGTGCGACAGGGTTAACGGTGTACGAGCAGTACTTC.

The CDR3 coding sequence is TGTGCCAGCAGTGGTACAGGACACCAAGAGACCCAGTACTTC. This codes for CASSGTGHQETQYF. The chain carries TRBV25-1 and TRBJ2-5; D possibly corresponds to TRBD1 (5 bases). Germline V gene lookup returns CDR1 MGHDK and CDR2 SYGVNS. The CDR3 covers 14 residues. V lost 4 bases, J lost 0 bases, and 9 bases lay in between. The whole variable domain, remainder taken from reference TRBV25-1 and TRBJ2-5, is EADIYQTPRYLVIGTGKKITLECSQTMGHDKMYWYQQDPGMELHLIHYSYGVNSTEKGDLSSESTVSRIRTEHFPLTLESARPSHTSQYLCASSGTGHQETQYFGPGTRLLVL.

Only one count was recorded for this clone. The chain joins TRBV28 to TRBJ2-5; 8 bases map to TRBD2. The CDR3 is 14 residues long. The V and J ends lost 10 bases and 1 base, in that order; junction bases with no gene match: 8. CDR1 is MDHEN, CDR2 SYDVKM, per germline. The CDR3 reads CATLPAGGQETQYF. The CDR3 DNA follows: TGTGCCACCCTCCCGGCGGGGGGCCAAGAGACCCAGTACTTC. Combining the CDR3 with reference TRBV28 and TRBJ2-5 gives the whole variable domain DVKVTQSSRYLVKRTGEKVFLECVQDMDHENMFWYRQDPGLGLRLIYFSYDVKMKEKGDIPEGYSVSREKKERFSLILESASTNQTSMYLCATLPAGGQETQYFGPGTRLLVL.

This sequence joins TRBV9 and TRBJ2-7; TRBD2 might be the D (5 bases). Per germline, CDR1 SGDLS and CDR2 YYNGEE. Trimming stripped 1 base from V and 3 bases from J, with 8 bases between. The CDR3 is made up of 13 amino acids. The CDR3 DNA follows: TGTGCCAGCAGCGTAAACGGGGACTACGAGCAGTACTTC. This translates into CASSVNGDYEQYF.

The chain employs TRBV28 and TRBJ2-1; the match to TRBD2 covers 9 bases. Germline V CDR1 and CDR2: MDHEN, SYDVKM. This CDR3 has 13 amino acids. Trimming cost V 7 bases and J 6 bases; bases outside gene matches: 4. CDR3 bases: TGTGCCAGCAAAGCGACTAGCGGCAATGAGCAGTTCTTC. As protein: CASKATSGNEQFF.

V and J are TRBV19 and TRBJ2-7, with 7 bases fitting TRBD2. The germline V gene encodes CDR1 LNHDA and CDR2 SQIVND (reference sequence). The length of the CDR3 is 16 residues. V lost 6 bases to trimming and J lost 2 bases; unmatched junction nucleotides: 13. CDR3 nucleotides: TGTGCCAGTAGCAGGTGGGGGGGGATTCAACCCTACGAGCAGTACTTC. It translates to CASSRWGGIQPYEQYF.

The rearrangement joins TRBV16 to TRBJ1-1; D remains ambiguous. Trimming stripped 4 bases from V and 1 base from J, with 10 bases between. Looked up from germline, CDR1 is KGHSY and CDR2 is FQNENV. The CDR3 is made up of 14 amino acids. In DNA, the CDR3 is TGTGCCAGCAGCCTTACCTTGGCGAACACTGAAGCTTTCTTT. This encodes CASSLTLANTEAFF.

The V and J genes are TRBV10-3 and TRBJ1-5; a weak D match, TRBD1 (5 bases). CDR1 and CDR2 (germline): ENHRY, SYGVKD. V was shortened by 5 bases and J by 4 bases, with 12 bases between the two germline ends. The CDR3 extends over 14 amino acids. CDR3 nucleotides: TGTGCCATCAGTACAGGCCGGGAGAATCAGCCCCAGCATTTT. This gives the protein CAISTGRENQPQHF.

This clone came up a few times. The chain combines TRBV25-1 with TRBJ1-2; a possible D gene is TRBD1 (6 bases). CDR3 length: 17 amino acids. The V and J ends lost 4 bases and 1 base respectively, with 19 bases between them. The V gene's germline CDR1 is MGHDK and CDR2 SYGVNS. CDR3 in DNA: TGTGCCAGCAGTGGCGTATTGGGACTCAGGGGTAACTATGGCTACACCTTC. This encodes CASSGVLGLRGNYGYTF.

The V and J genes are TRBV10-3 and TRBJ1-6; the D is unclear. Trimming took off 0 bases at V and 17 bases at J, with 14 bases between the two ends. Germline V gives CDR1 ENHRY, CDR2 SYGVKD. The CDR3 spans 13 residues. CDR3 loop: CAISESGGSLFHF. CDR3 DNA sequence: TGTGCCATCAGTGAGTCTGGTGGCAGCCTTTTCCACTTT.

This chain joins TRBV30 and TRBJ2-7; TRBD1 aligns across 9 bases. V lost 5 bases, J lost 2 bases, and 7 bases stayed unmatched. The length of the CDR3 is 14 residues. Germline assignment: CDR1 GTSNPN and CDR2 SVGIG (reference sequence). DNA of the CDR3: TGTGCCTGGGGCCCCGGGACAGGGACCTACGAGCAGTACTTC. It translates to CAWGPGTGTYEQYF. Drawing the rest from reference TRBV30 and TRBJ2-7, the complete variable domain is SQTIHQWPATLVQPVGSPLSLECTVEGTSNPNLYWYRQAAGRGLQLLFYSVGIGQISSEVPQNLSASRPQDRQFILSSKKLLLSDSGFYLCAWGPGTGTYEQYFGPGTRLTVT.

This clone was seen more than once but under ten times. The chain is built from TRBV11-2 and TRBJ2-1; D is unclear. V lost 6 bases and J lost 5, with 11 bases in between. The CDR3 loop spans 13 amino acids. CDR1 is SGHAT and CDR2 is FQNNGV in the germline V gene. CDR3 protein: CASRFGQHNEQFF. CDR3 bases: TGTGCCAGCAGGTTCGGGCAACACAATGAGCAGTTCTTC.

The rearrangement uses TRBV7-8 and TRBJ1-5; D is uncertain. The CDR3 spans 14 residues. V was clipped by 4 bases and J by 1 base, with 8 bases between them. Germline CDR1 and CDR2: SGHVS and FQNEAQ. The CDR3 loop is CASSSGRSNQPQHF. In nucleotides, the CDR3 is TGTGCCAGCAGCTCCGGACGGAGCAATCAGCCCCAGCATTTT.

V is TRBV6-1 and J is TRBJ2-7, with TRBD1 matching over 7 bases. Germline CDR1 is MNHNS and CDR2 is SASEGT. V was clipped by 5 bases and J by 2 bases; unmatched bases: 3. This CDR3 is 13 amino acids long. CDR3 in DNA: TGTGCCAGCAGTCGGGGACAGACCTACGAGCAGTACTTC. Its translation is CASSRGQTYEQYF.

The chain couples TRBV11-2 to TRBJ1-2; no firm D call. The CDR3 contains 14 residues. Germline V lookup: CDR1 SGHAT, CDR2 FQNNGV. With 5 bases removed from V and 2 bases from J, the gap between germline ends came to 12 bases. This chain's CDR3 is CASSQGPTNYGYTF. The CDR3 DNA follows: TGTGCCAGCAGCCAAGGACCTACAAACTATGGCTACACCTTC.

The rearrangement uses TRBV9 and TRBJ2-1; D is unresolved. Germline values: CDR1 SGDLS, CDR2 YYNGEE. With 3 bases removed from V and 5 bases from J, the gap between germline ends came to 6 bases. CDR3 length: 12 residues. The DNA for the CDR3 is TGTGCCAGCAGCGAACTCAACAATGAGCAGTTCTTC. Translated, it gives CASSELNNEQFF. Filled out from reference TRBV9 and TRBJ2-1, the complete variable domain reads DSGVTQTPKHLITATGQRVTLRCSPRSGDLSVYWYQQSLDQGLQFLIQYYNGEERAKGNILERFSAQQFPDLHSELNLSSLELGDSALYFCASSELNNEQFFGPGTRLTVL.

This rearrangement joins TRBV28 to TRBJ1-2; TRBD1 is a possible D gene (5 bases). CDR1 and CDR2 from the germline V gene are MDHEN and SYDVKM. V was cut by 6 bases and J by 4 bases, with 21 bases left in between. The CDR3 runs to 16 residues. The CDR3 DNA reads TGTGCCAGCAGAAGTCAGGACAAGTTCTTTTTCTATGGCTACACCTTC. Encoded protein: CASRSQDKFFFYGYTF.

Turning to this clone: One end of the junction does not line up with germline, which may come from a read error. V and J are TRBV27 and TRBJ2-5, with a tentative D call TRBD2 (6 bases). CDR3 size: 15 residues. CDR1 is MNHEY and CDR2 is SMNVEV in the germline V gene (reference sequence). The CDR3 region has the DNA TGTGCCAGCAGGAGCTACGGGGGACCTCAAGGGACCCAGTACTTC. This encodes CASRSYGGPQGTQYF.

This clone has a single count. The CDR3 DNA reads as TGTGCCAGCAGCTTGGAGGGACCATATTCACCCCTCCACTTT. Translation gives CASSLEGPYSPLHF. This chain joins TRBV5-8 and TRBJ1-6; TRBD1 is a possible D gene (5 bases). This CDR3 contains 14 residues. CDR1 and CDR2 from the germline V gene are SGHTS and YDEGEE. Trimming cost V 0 bases and J 8 bases, with 9 bases left between them.